The following is a T cell receptor (beta chain) sequence with its context. The assay was immunoSEQ multiplex PCR, and TCRdb's table has in-frame clones only and misses some. The sample contains about 660,000 clones, 70% to 90% of which appear only once. With 5 bases removed from V and 10 bases from J, the gap between germline ends came to 12 bases. The length of the CDR3 is 12 residues. The germline V gene has CDR1 SGHTA and CDR2 FQGNSA. The sample is drawn from a study of shared T cell receptors in the human thymus. Another study also made use of these data, one on human thymus T cells. That source reports: It was healthy Finnish infants having corrective surgery for congenital heart defects who were the donors. Thymus was obtained from resections taken during corrective heart surgery. Among thymic and blood repertoires, usage of V and J genes appeared biased. Related reports documented highly overlapping thymic repertoires among unrelated individuals.

Sequencing used thymocytes. The chain employs TRBV7-2 and TRBJ2-1, with D perhaps TRBD2 (5 bases). The receptor was isolated from a boy under two years old with a congenital heart defect. The CDR3 region has the DNA TGTGCCAGCAGCCCAAGCGGAGCCGAGCAGTTCTTC. This sequence encodes CASSPSGAEQFF.